This is a list of T cell receptor beta chains from one sample in a study of shared clonotypes between healthy human individuals. Here immunoSEQ multiplex PCR was the method, and the copy in TCRdb shows in-frame clones only, minus some. The sample includes over a million clones, around 78% of them seen just once. Sequences were obtained from memory CD4+ T cells from PBMCs. The receptors stem from a man younger than 35 in good health. Some clones in this sample may be carry-over from other donors' samples. Both conserved end residues are part of each CDR3. The D gene is left open where the match is weak. A clone size is listed for some rows: how often the clone was seen (once, few, many), or a class if it is expanded.

TRBV18	TRBJ2-5	-	-	TGTGCCAGCTCACCACCGGGTGTCGGGACTCAAGAGACCCAGTACTTC	CASSPPGVGTQETQYF
TRBV7-2	TRBJ2-2	-	-	TGTGCCAGCAGGTCAAACAGGGAGGGCGGGGAGCTGTTTTTT	CASRSNREGGELFF
TRBV7-2	TRBJ1-5	once	-	TGTGCCAGCAAGACGGGGGGGATTGATCAGCCCCAGCATTTT	CASKTGGIDQPQHF
TRBV5-8	TRBJ2-7	-	-	TGTGCCAGCAGCTTGATTCGGGTCAGCTCCTACGAGCAGTACTTC	CASSLIRVSSYEQYF
TRBV9	TRBJ2-1	few	-	TGTGCCAGCAGCGTAGGGACTGCAAGCTCCTACAATGAGCAGTTCTTC	CASSVGTASSYNEQFF
TRBV7-8	TRBJ1-4	few	-	TGTGCCAGCAGCTTAGGGAGGGGGAATGAAAAACTGTTTTTT	CASSLGRGNEKLFF
TRBV29-1	TRBJ1-4	once	-	TGCAGCGCCGTCCTTAGTCCAACTAATGAAAAACTGTTTTTT	CSAVLSPTNEKLFF
TRBV19	TRBJ1-4	-	TRBD1	TGTGCCAGTAGTATAGGGAACAGGGGGACTAATGAAAAACTGTTTTTT	CASSIGNRGTNEKLFF
TRBV28	TRBJ2-5	-	-	TGTGCCAGCAGGGAGAAAGGAGAGACCCAGTACTTC	CASREKGETQYF
TRBV5-5	TRBJ2-3	-	-	TGTGCCAGCAGCTTGGTCGTCTACACAGATACGCAGTATTTT	CASSLVVYTDTQYF
TRBV18	TRBJ2-2	-	TRBD1	TGTGCCAGCTCACAACCCGGGACAGGGACCAACACCGGGGAGCTGTTTTTT	CASSQPGTGTNTGELFF
TRBV18	TRBJ2-2	-	-	TGTGCCAGCTCACCCCGGACGGTGAACACCGGGGAGCTGTTTTTT	CASSPRTVNTGELFF
TRBV25-1	TRBJ2-6	-	-	TGTGCCAGCAATAAGAAGGGTGGTGGGGCCAACGTCCTGACTTTC	CASNKKGGGANVLTF
TRBV18	TRBJ2-7	-	-	TGTGCCAGCTCACCGCTAGCTTACGAGCAGTACTTC	CASSPLAYEQYF
TRBV28	TRBJ2-1	-	TRBD1	TGTGCCAGCAGAACCGTAGGGATCAACAGGGGGCGCTCCTCTTACAATGAGCAGTTCTTC	CASRTVGINRGRSSYNEQFF
TRBV30	TRBJ1-2	-	-	TGTGCCTGGACCCGACCGGCCCCCCGTAACTATGGCTACACCTTC	CAWTRPAPRNYGYTF
TRBV27	TRBJ2-7	-	TRBD2	TGTGCCAGCAGTTTTCGACTAGCGGGGGCCTACGAGCAGTACTTC	CASSFRLAGAYEQYF
TRBV2	TRBJ2-3	once	-	TGTGCCAGCAGCGGAAGGAGCGATACGCAGTATTTT	CASSGRSDTQYF
TRBV29-1	TRBJ1-2	-	TRBD1	TGCAGCGTTCTAGCAGGGGGCTCTGGCTACACCTTC	CSVLAGGSGYTF
TRBV14	TRBJ1-4	few	-	TGTGCCAGCAGCCTCAATCAGGCCGAGGGCGAAAAACTGTTTTTT	CASSLNQAEGEKLFF
TRBV5-1	TRBJ1-1	-	-	TGCGCCAGCAGTATTACATGGAACACTGAAGCTTTCTTT	CASSITWNTEAFF
TRBV5-1	TRBJ2-2	-	-	TGCGCCAGCAGCTTGGCCGTGACTAGGTCGACCGGGGAGCTGTTTTTT	CASSLAVTRSTGELFF
TRBV4-2	TRBJ2-3	-	-	TGTGCCAGCAGCCAATCCGGGGGCGGGTGGGCCGCAGATACGCAGTATTTT	CASSQSGGGWAADTQYF
TRBV7-8	TRBJ1-5	once	-	TGTGCCAGCAGCTCCTACAGGGTCCCCCGCAATCAGCCCCAGCATTTT	CASSSYRVPRNQPQHF
TRBV7-9	TRBJ1-2	-	-	TGTGCCAGCAGCACTCGGGGTCAGGCTGGAAATGGAGGCTACACCTTC	CASSTRGQAGNGGYTF
TRBV14	TRBJ2-5	once	-	TGTGCCAGCAGCCGACTTGTTTACGGGGGCGGAGAGACCCAGTACTTC	CASSRLVYGGGETQYF
TRBV5-1	TRBJ2-2	-	-	TGCGCCAGCAGCCCCATGGGGGTTTTTAACACCGGGGAGCTGTTTTTT	CASSPMGVFNTGELFF
TRBV7-8	TRBJ2-7	-	-	TGTGCCAGCAGACAGGACACGGCGGAGTACTTC	CASRQDTAEYF
TRBV6-6	TRBJ2-2	-	-	TGTGCCAGCAGTGCCAGTTCGACCCAGAACACCGGGGAGCTGTTTTTT	CASSASSTQNTGELFF
TRBV19	TRBJ1-4	-	-	TGTGCCAGTAGTGGAAAAGACAGGAGGAATGAAAAACTGTTTTTT	CASSGKDRRNEKLFF
TRBV29-1	TRBJ2-7	-	TRBD1	TGCAGCGCCGCCCGGGACAGCTACGAGCAGTACTTC	CSAARDSYEQYF
TRBV21-1	TRBJ1-2	-	-	TGTGCCAGCAGCAAAGGTGGAGACAGGGCAGGCTATGGCTACACCTTC	CASSKGGDRAGYGYTF
TRBV4-1	TRBJ1-2	-	-	TGCGCCAGCAGTTACAGGGTCGACTATGGCTACACCTTC	CASSYRVDYGYTF
TRBV19	TRBJ2-1	-	-	TGTGCCAGTAGTATAGATAATGACAGATACAATGAGCAGTTCTTC	CASSIDNDRYNEQFF
TRBV28	TRBJ2-7	-	TRBD2	TGTGCCAGCAGTTTACCTAGCGGGAGTGGGTACGAGCAGTACTTC	CASSLPSGSGYEQYF
TRBV7-3	TRBJ2-7	-	TRBD2	TGTGCCAGCAGCCTCGGGACTAGCGGGAGCCGCACCGAGCAGTACTTC	CASSLGTSGSRTEQYF
TRBV28	TRBJ2-7	-	TRBD2	TGTGCCAGCAGTTTATGGATGTCGGCAGTTCGACTAGCGGGAGTCCCCGAGCAGTACTTC	CASSLWMSAVRLAGVPEQYF
TRBV18	TRBJ2-5	-	-	TGTGCCAGCTCCCGCACAGGTTTGGAAGAGACCCAGTACTTC	CASSRTGLEETQYF
TRBV9	TRBJ1-4	once	-	TGTGCCAGCAGCACCAGCCTAGGTGAAAAACTGTTTTTT	CASSTSLGEKLFF
TRBV7-6	TRBJ2-1	-	TRBD2	TGTGCCAGCAGCTCCCAGCAGGGACTAGCGGGACGTTGGGAGCAGTTCTTC	CASSSQQGLAGRWEQFF
TRBV28	TRBJ2-3	-	TRBD1	TGTGCCAGCAGTTCCCAAGACAGGGGCACAGATACGCAGTATTTT	CASSSQDRGTDTQYF
TRBV30	TRBJ2-3	-	-	TGTGCCTGGAGTGTACTGGGCACAGATACGCAGTATTTT	CAWSVLGTDTQYF
TRBV7-2	TRBJ2-2	-	TRBD2	TGTGCCAGCAGCTTAGAAGCGGGAGGGGAGCTGTTTTTT	CASSLEAGGELFF